Listed below are T cell receptor beta chains from one sample, sequenced in a study of T-cell reconstitution after alpha-beta-depleted transplantation in children. One entry per CDR3 protein, called by TCRdb with MiXCR from the PCR reads. Among over 400,000 distinct CDR3 sequences, approximately 41% were seen once, and the ten largest hold around a quarter. Sequenced here: PBMCs, sampled before TCRalphabeta/CD19-depleted stem cell transplant. The receptors shown here come from a girl aged 2 to 9 with aplastic anemia, due to receive a stem cell transplant. Each CDR3 is given with its conserved first and last residue. Fields, in order: clone size, CDR3 length, D gene, J gene, V gene, CDR3 DNA, CDR3 protein. D genes are given only for firm matches. Clone size is stated in some rows and not others, as once, few, many or a class when expanded.

abundance: -; len: 16; d_gene: -; j_gene: TRBJ2-3; v_gene: TRBV4-1; CDR3nt: TGCGCCAGCAGCCAAGAGTACAGGAGCAGCACAGATACGCAGTATTTT; CDR3aa: CASSQEYRSSTDTQYF
abundance: many; len: 15; d_gene: TRBD1; j_gene: TRBJ1-4; v_gene: TRBV7-2; CDR3nt: TGTGCCAGCAGCTTTTACGGGACAGGCTATGAAAAACTGTTTTTT; CDR3aa: CASSFYGTGYEKLFF
abundance: -; len: 15; d_gene: TRBD1; j_gene: TRBJ2-7; v_gene: TRBV7-9; CDR3nt: TGTGCCAGCAGCCCAGGGGGCTACCTATCCTACGAGCAGTACTTC; CDR3aa: CASSPGGYLSYEQYF
abundance: -; len: 13; d_gene: -; j_gene: TRBJ2-5; v_gene: TRBV20-1; CDR3nt: TGCAGTGCTACGAGGGGGGGCGCGGAGACCCAGTACTTC; CDR3aa: CSATRGGAETQYF
abundance: -; len: 15; d_gene: -; j_gene: TRBJ2-5; v_gene: TRBV20-1; CDR3nt: TGCAGTGCTAGAGAGTCGTGGGCAGGGTTGGAGACCCAGTACTTC; CDR3aa: CSARESWAGLETQYF
abundance: many; len: 14; d_gene: -; j_gene: TRBJ2-3; v_gene: TRBV5-1; CDR3nt: TGCGCCAACCCACCGGGAAACACCGATGATACGCAGTATTTT; CDR3aa: CANPPGNTDDTQYF
abundance: many; len: 13; d_gene: TRBD1; j_gene: TRBJ2-3; v_gene: TRBV5-1; CDR3nt: TGCGCCACCAAGGGGGCGGGCACAGATACGCAGTATTTT; CDR3aa: CATKGAGTDTQYF
abundance: once; len: 15; d_gene: TRBD1; j_gene: TRBJ2-7; v_gene: TRBV5-5; CDR3nt: TGTGCCAGCAGCTTGGAGCAGGGGGTAGCCTACGAGCAGTACTTC; CDR3aa: CASSLEQGVAYEQYF
abundance: -; len: 12; d_gene: -; j_gene: TRBJ2-5; v_gene: TRBV29-1; CDR3nt: TGCAGCATAGGACCGGCGGGAGAGACCCAGTACTTC; CDR3aa: CSIGPAGETQYF
abundance: few; len: 14; d_gene: -; j_gene: TRBJ1-2; v_gene: TRBV5-1; CDR3nt: TGCGCCAGCAGCACGAACCAGGGGATCGATGGCTACACCTTC; CDR3aa: CASSTNQGIDGYTF
abundance: many; len: 14; d_gene: -; j_gene: TRBJ2-1; v_gene: TRBV5-1; CDR3nt: TGCGCCAGCGCGAGCGGAATCTCCTACAATGAGCAGTTCTTC; CDR3aa: CASASGISYNEQFF
abundance: -; len: 13; d_gene: -; j_gene: TRBJ2-3; v_gene: TRBV4-2; CDR3nt: TGTGCCAGCAGCCAAGGGACTACAGATACGCAGTATTTT; CDR3aa: CASSQGTTDTQYF
abundance: -; len: 15; d_gene: -; j_gene: TRBJ2-1; v_gene: TRBV30; CDR3nt: TGTGCCTGGAGCCCCCTGCCGGGACCCTACAATGAGCAGTTCTTC; CDR3aa: CAWSPLPGPYNEQFF
abundance: -; len: 16; d_gene: -; j_gene: TRBJ1-2; v_gene: TRBV7-9; CDR3nt: TGTGCCAGCAGCTTAGATGTCGGAGATGTAGGCTATGGCTACACCTTC; CDR3aa: CASSLDVGDVGYGYTF
abundance: -; len: 15; d_gene: -; j_gene: TRBJ2-1; v_gene: TRBV29-1; CDR3nt: TGCAGCGTTGAGACCAGCCCAAGCTCCTACAATGAGCAGTTCTTC; CDR3aa: CSVETSPSSYNEQFF
abundance: -; len: 15; d_gene: -; j_gene: TRBJ1-1; v_gene: TRBV7-2; CDR3nt: TGTGCCAGCAGCTCTCCCGGAAAGGGTAACACTGAAGCTTTCTTT; CDR3aa: CASSSPGKGNTEAFF
abundance: -; len: 13; d_gene: -; j_gene: TRBJ2-3; v_gene: TRBV5-1; CDR3nt: TGCGCCCGCAGCTCCAAGGTAGCGGATACGCAGTATTTT; CDR3aa: CARSSKVADTQYF
abundance: -; len: 11; d_gene: -; j_gene: TRBJ2-3; v_gene: TRBV29-1; CDR3nt: TGCAGCGTTGGATCAGGGAGGACGCAGTATTTT; CDR3aa: CSVGSGRTQYF
abundance: -; len: 16; d_gene: TRBD2; j_gene: TRBJ2-7; v_gene: TRBV28; CDR3nt: TGTGCCAGCAGCGGACTAGCGGGAGTTAAAGGTTACGAGCAGTACTTC; CDR3aa: CASSGLAGVKGYEQYF
abundance: many; len: 16; d_gene: TRBD2; j_gene: TRBJ2-2; v_gene: TRBV12-3/TRBV12-4; CDR3nt: TGTGCCAGCAGTTTTCTAGCGGGAGGGGGCTCCGGGGAGCTGTTTTTT; CDR3aa: CASSFLAGGGSGELFF
abundance: many; len: 15; d_gene: -; j_gene: TRBJ1-1; v_gene: TRBV5-1; CDR3nt: TGCGCCAGCAGCTTGGATTGGGGAGTTGTCTCTGAAGCTTTCTTT; CDR3aa: CASSLDWGVVSEAFF
abundance: -; len: 13; d_gene: -; j_gene: TRBJ1-1; v_gene: TRBV6-1; CDR3nt: TGTGCCAGCAGTACACCCACCGGGCGGGTAGCTTTCTTT; CDR3aa: CASSTPTGRVAFF
abundance: few; len: 15; d_gene: TRBD1; j_gene: TRBJ2-6; v_gene: TRBV14; CDR3nt: TGTGCCAGCAGCCGGACAGGGACTGGGGCCAACGTCCTGACTTTC; CDR3aa: CASSRTGTGANVLTF
abundance: many; len: 12; d_gene: TRBD1; j_gene: TRBJ2-7; v_gene: TRBV27; CDR3nt: TGTGCCAGCAGTGAGGGGGCGGGCGAGCAGTACTTC; CDR3aa: CASSEGAGEQYF
abundance: -; len: 15; d_gene: -; j_gene: TRBJ2-1; v_gene: TRBV20-1; CDR3nt: TGCAGTGCTAGAGATTCGGGGGCGGTTTACAATGAGCAGTTCTTC; CDR3aa: CSARDSGAVYNEQFF
abundance: -; len: 13; d_gene: -; j_gene: TRBJ1-2; v_gene: TRBV6-1; CDR3nt: TGTGCCAGCAGGAAGGACGGACGATATGGCTACACCTTC; CDR3aa: CASRKDGRYGYTF